This passage covers 29 T cell receptor beta chains from one sample sequenced in a study of T-cell memory formation after mild COVID-19 (dated by TCRdb to the early 2020s). The library relied on 5' RACE. The sample was run on an Illumina NovaSeq 6000. TCRdb handled the public reads itself, with Q25 trimming in fastp and clone calling in MiXCR, and kept productive beta chains. Merged by CDR3 protein, the rows form single entries marked with the most common genes and DNA. The sample has about 110,000 distinct CDR3 sequences on record, roughly a sixth of them singletons. Approximately 5.5% of the sample is in the top ten clones. Sample: PBMCs or a T cell subset sorted from them (not recorded which). These receptors were obtained from a man aged 18 to 29 who had mild COVID-19 (a few samples of this study predate the infection). The sample titles of this study are shuffled in the database, so cell type and time point are left out; the donor was told from shared clones.

The CDR3 sequence is CASSMSRAQPQHF. CDR3 nucleotide sequence: TGTGCCAGTAGTATGAGCAGGGCTCAGCCCCAGCATTTT. The chain links TRBV19 to TRBJ1-5; weak D call: TRBD1 (5 bases). The CDR3 loop spans 13 amino acids. The V gene lost 3 bases and the J gene lost 6 bases, with 9 bases spanning the gap. Germline V gene data show CDR1 as LNHDA and CDR2 as SQIVND (reference sequence). The full variable domain, completed using reference TRBV19 and TRBJ1-5, is DGGITQSPKYLFRKEGQNVTLSCEQNLNHDAMYWYRQDPGQGLRLIYYSQIVNDFQKGDIAEGYSVSREKKESFPLTVTSAQKNPTAFYLCASSMSRAQPQHFGDGTRLSIL.

This clonotype has only a few counts. This sequence joins TRBV6-1 and TRBJ2-1; TRBD1 matches at 7 bases. Germline CDR1 and CDR2: MNHNS and SASEGT. The CDR3 covers 13 residues. Germline trimming cut 8 bases from V and 6 bases from J; bases unmatched to any gene: 7. Written as DNA, the CDR3 is TGTGCCAGCCCGGGACAGTACACCAATGAGCAGTTCTTC. Residues: CASPGQYTNEQFF.

This clonotype was picked up many times. The rearrangement links TRBV27 to TRBJ1-5, with TRBD1 identical over 9 bases. The germline V gene has CDR1 MNHEY and CDR2 SMNVEV (reference sequence). This CDR3 has 14 residues. V trimming: 6 bases; J trimming: 9 bases; junction bases outside the gene matches: 9. The CDR3 coding sequence is TGTGCCAGCAGCAAGGGACAGGGTGGGTCGCCCCAGCATTTT. Residues: CASSKGQGGSPQHF.

J is TRBJ2-3 and V is TRBV7-2; perhaps TRBD2 as D (6 bases). Looked up from germline, CDR1 is SGHTA and CDR2 is FQGNSA. The CDR3 runs to 14 residues. V was trimmed by 5 bases and J by 2 bases, leaving 11 bases between them. CDR3 in amino acids: CASSPGLHTDTQYF. DNA for the CDR3: TGTGCCAGCAGCCCTGGACTACACACAGATACGCAGTATTTT.

The V call is TRBV7-6, the J call TRBJ2-7, with D possibly matching TRBD2 (6 bases). Germline CDR1 SGHVS, CDR2 FNYEAQ. Trimming left V 7 bases short and J 0 bases short, with 13 bases between. The CDR3 is 14 residues long. The DNA of the CDR3 is TGTGCCAGCACTCCGGGACTCACCTCCTACGAGCAGTACTTC. Amino acid sequence: CASTPGLTSYEQYF.

DNA for the CDR3: TGCAGCGTTGATCGATCCTATGGCTACACCTTC. Amino acid sequence: CSVDRSYGYTF. The chain uses TRBV29-1 and TRBJ1-2; D is unclear. The CDR3 runs to 11 residues. Germline CDR1 reads SQVTM; CDR2 reads ANQGSEA. The germline V and J ends were trimmed by 3 bases and 4 bases, with 6 bases remaining between them.

This clonotype was counted only a few times. V and J are TRBV24-1 and TRBJ2-1; 8 bases agree with TRBD1. The germline V gene has CDR1 KGHDR and CDR2 SFDVKD. This CDR3 has 15 amino acids. The V gene end was trimmed by 5 bases and the J gene end by 2 bases; junction bases not matched to a gene: 4. CDR3 coding DNA: TGTGCCACCAGTGCTTCGGACAGGGCCTACAATGAGCAGTTCTTC. It specifies CATSASDRAYNEQFF.

The chain combines TRBV10-3 with TRBJ2-5; D unresolved. CDR3 size: 12 residues. Germline V gives CDR1 ENHRY, CDR2 SYGVKD. V was trimmed by 4 bases and J by 1 base, leaving 4 bases between them. CDR3 DNA: TGTGCCATCAGTGCGAGCCAAGAGACCCAGTACTTC. Protein sequence: CAISASQETQYF.

V and J are TRBV7-2 and TRBJ1-6; no clear D. The V end lost 1 base, the J end lost 9 bases, and 4 bases lay between the germline ends. In germline, CDR1 is SGHTA, CDR2 FQGNSA. This CDR3 has 12 amino acids. CDR3 residues: CASSLGSSPLHF. CDR3 sequence (DNA): TGTGCCAGCAGCTTAGGGAGTTCACCCCTCCACTTT.

The chain links TRBV7-2 to TRBJ1-3, with D possibly TRBD1 on 6 matching bases. Germline values: CDR1 SGHTA, CDR2 FQGNSA. The V and J ends lost 3 bases and 3 bases respectively, with 9 bases between them. The CDR3 runs 14 residues. The CDR3 sequence: CASSLYRDGNTIYF. The CDR3 region has the DNA TGTGCCAGCAGCTTGTACAGGGATGGAAACACCATATATTTT. Full variable domain (missing parts from reference TRBV7-2 and TRBJ1-3): GAGVSQSPSNKVTEKGKDVELRCDPISGHTALYWYRQSLGQGLEFLIYFQGNSAPDKSGLPSDRFSAERTGGSVSTLTIQRTQQEDSAVYLCASSLYRDGNTIYFGEGSWLTVV.

The rearrangement joins TRBV5-1 to TRBJ1-6; tentatively, D is TRBD1 (5 bases). The germline V gene has CDR1 SGHRS and CDR2 YFSETQ. V shed 4 bases and J shed 8 bases, with 16 bases lying between them. This CDR3 spans 15 amino acids. The CDR3 loop is CASSPDAGRYSPLHF. The CDR3, as DNA: TGCGCCAGCAGCCCGGACGCAGGGAGGTATTCACCCCTCCACTTT.

This clonotype was recorded a few times. The chain joins TRBV4-3 to TRBJ2-1, with TRBD2 identical over 10 bases. J gave up 7 bases and V 4 bases, and 7 bases lay outside the gene matches. The CDR3 has 15 amino acids. Germline CDR1 and CDR2: LGHNA and YSLEER. The DNA for the CDR3 is TGCGCCAGCAGCCGGCCGGGACTAGCGAGGAATGAGCAGTTCTTC. It yields the protein CASSRPGLARNEQFF.

This clonotype was counted at least ten times. The chain carries TRBV4-1 and TRBJ2-1; 7 nucleotides line up with TRBD2. Trimming cost V 0 bases and J 9 bases; bases outside gene matches: 2. Germline V gene data show CDR1 as MGHRA and CDR2 as YSYEKL. The length of the CDR3 is 13 residues. The CDR3 nucleotides are TGCGCCAGCAGCCAAGATTGGGGGGGTGAGCAGTTCTTC. Translation gives CASSQDWGGEQFF.

This clonotype appeared a few times. V usage is TRBV7-2 and J usage is TRBJ2-5; 13 nucleotides align to TRBD2. The J segment lost 5 bases and the V segment lost 4 bases, leaving 13 bases of the junction unmatched. From germline, CDR1 is SGHTA and CDR2 FQGNSA. The CDR3 length is 18 residues. CDR3: CASSSRTSGGGWSETQYF. The CDR3 coding sequence is TGTGCCAGCAGCTCCCGGACTAGCGGGGGAGGTTGGTCGGAGACCCAGTACTTC.

CDR3: CASSYSTGEFGYTF. The CDR3 nucleotides are TGTGCCAGCAGTTACTCGACAGGGGAGTTTGGCTACACCTTC. The chain combines TRBV6-5 with TRBJ1-2; 8 bases are shared with TRBD1. The CDR3 covers 14 residues. After removal of 0 bases from V and 7 bases from J, the junction contained 4 bases not matched to a gene. CDR1 and CDR2 (germline): MNHEY, SVGAGI.

This clonotype was seen a handful of times. The V and J genes are TRBV6-2 or TRBV6-3 and TRBJ2-1, with D possibly being TRBD1 (5 bases). This CDR3 spans 14 amino acids. The V gene lost 6 bases and the J gene lost 7 bases, with 16 bases spanning the gap. Germline lookup yields CDR1 MNHEY and CDR2 SVGEGT. The CDR3 DNA follows: TGTGCCAGCAGCCCAAGGCAGGGAAGGAATGAGCAGTTCTTC. Translating gives CASSPRQGRNEQFF.

The V gene is TRBV28, the J gene TRBJ2-5, with D possibly matching TRBD2 (6 bases). Germline CDR1 is MDHEN and CDR2 is SYDVKM. CDR3 length: 13 amino acids. V lost 7 bases, J lost 4 bases, and 13 bases lay in between. The CDR3 nucleotides read TGTGCCAGCACCCTGGGGGGTCGAGAGACCCAGTACTTC. Protein: CASTLGGRETQYF.

The chain joins TRBV7-8 to TRBJ2-5; D possibly uses TRBD1 or TRBD2 (6 bases each). V was shortened by 4 bases and J by 2 bases, with 11 bases between the two germline ends. In germline, CDR1 is SGHVS, CDR2 FQNEAQ. This CDR3 comprises 14 residues. CDR3 sequence reads: CASSSRGLQETQYF. CDR3 nucleotide sequence: TGTGCCAGCAGCTCCCGGGGGCTACAAGAGACCCAGTACTTC.

There are a few counts of this clonotype. V usage is TRBV5-1 and J usage is TRBJ1-6, with D hard to call. Trimming removed 4 bases from V and 7 bases from J, with 18 bases in between. The CDR3 has 16 amino acids. Per germline, CDR1 SGHRS and CDR2 YFSETQ. The CDR3 DNA reads as TGCGCCAGCAGCCAAACCCCCGGAGCTATCAATTCACCCCTCCACTTT. The encoded protein is CASSQTPGAINSPLHF.

The chain combines TRBV4-1 with TRBJ1-1; TRBD1 might be the D (6 bases). V lost 2 bases, J lost 5 bases, and 12 bases lay in between. CDR1 and CDR2 from the germline V gene are MGHRA and YSYEKL. CDR3 size: 14 residues. The CDR3: CASSQTKGGTEAFF. CDR3 DNA sequence: TGCGCCAGCAGCCAAACAAAGGGGGGGACTGAAGCTTTCTTT.

This clonotype was observed a handful of times. J is TRBJ2-5 and V is TRBV12-3 or TRBV12-4; weak D call: TRBD2 (6 bases). This CDR3 is 14 amino acids long. Trimming removed 3 bases at V and 4 bases at J, with 12 bases between. The CDR3 DNA reads as TGTGCCAGCAGTTTGTTCGGGGGAGGAGAGACCCAGTACTTC. Its protein product is CASSLFGGGETQYF.

This clonotype has ten or more counts. The chain carries TRBV20-1 and TRBJ1-5; the D gene is possibly TRBD1 (5 bases). Trimming removed 4 bases from V and 1 base from J, with 8 bases in between. The V gene's germline CDR1 is DFQATT and CDR2 SNEGSKA (reference sequence). This CDR3 contains 13 residues. This CDR3 reads CSAIGASNQPQHF. The CDR3 nucleotides are TGCAGTGCTATTGGGGCGAGCAATCAGCCCCAGCATTTT.

In its sample, this clonotype was seen a few times. The genes are TRBV20-1 and TRBJ2-5, with TRBD2 as a possible D gene (6 bases). This CDR3 has 14 amino acids. Per the germline V gene, CDR1 is DFQATT and CDR2 is SNEGSKA (reference sequence). Trimming removed 5 bases from V and 5 bases from J, with 18 bases in between. The CDR3 sequence: CSAPNPPGVETQYF. In DNA form, the CDR3 reads TGCAGTGCTCCGAACCCCCCGGGGGTGGAGACCCAGTACTTC.

There are a few counts of this clonotype. This chain links TRBV7-8 with TRBJ2-3, with 7 bases aligning to TRBD2. The V gene end was trimmed by 5 bases and the J gene end by 2 bases; junction bases not matched to a gene: 10. The CDR3 length is 16 residues. The germline CDR1 and CDR2 sequences are SGHVS and FQNEAQ. The CDR3 here is CASSHRRDYVTDTQYF. DNA for the CDR3: TGTGCCAGCAGCCACCGCAGGGACTATGTCACAGATACGCAGTATTTT.

V and J are TRBV20-1 and TRBJ1-2; D may be TRBD1 (6 bases). Germline V CDR1 and CDR2: DFQATT, SNEGSKA (reference sequence). V shed 7 bases and J shed 3 bases, with 9 bases lying between them. The CDR3 spans 11 residues. CDR3 sequence (DNA): TGCAGTGTTCACAGGGACTATGGCTACACCTTC. Residues: CSVHRDYGYTF.

This clonotype has just a few counts. The chain is built from TRBV5-1 and TRBJ1-1; no firm D call. CDR3 length: 16 residues. V lost 1 base and J lost 1, with 14 bases in between. Germline lookup yields CDR1 SGHRS and CDR2 YFSETQ. The CDR3 sequence is CASSLFGPVRNTEAFF. CDR3 DNA sequence: TGCGCCAGCAGCTTGTTTGGGCCCGTACGGAACACTGAAGCTTTCTTT.

This clonotype has only a few counts. J is TRBJ2-2 and V is TRBV7-7, with TRBD1 identical over 12 bases. Germline V gene lookup returns CDR1 SSHAT and CDR2 FNYEAQ (reference sequence). The CDR3 is made up of 17 amino acids. V gave up 5 bases and J gave up 6 bases; unmatched junction bases: 10. In DNA, the CDR3 is TGTGCCAGCAGCCCTCCAACCGGGACAGGGGGCTCCGGGGAGCTGTTTTTT. This codes for CASSPPTGTGGSGELFF. Filled out from reference TRBV7-7 and TRBJ2-2, the complete variable domain reads GAGVSQSPRYKVTKRGQDVTLRCDPISSHATLYWYQQALGQGPEFLTYFNYEAQPDKSGLPSDRFSAERPEGSISTLTIQRTEQRDSAMYRCASSPPTGTGGSGELFFGEGSRLTVL.

This clonotype appeared a few times. The V gene is TRBV7-3, the J gene TRBJ2-7; D gene unclear. Germline V lookup: CDR1 SGHTA, CDR2 FQGTGA. This CDR3 contains 14 residues. V was trimmed by 3 bases and J by 5 bases, leaving 14 bases between them. CDR3 amino acids: CASSLFPGNNEQYF. As DNA, the CDR3 is TGTGCCAGCAGCTTGTTTCCAGGAAACAACGAGCAGTACTTC.

This chain links TRBV5-1 with TRBJ2-3; TRBD1 matches at 7 bases. The CDR3 has 15 amino acids. The V gene end was trimmed by 4 bases and the J gene end by 5 bases; junction bases not matched to a gene: 10. Looked up from germline, CDR1 is SGHRS and CDR2 is YFSETQ. In DNA, the CDR3 is TGCGCCAGCAGCCGAAGAACAGGGGCAGGAGATACGCAGTATTTT. It codes for CASSRRTGAGDTQYF. The whole variable domain, remainder taken from reference TRBV5-1 and TRBJ2-3, is KAGVTQTPRYLIKTRGQQVTLSCSPISGHRSVSWYQQTPGQGLQFLFEYFSETQRNKGNFPGRFSGRQFSNSRSEMNVSTLELGDSALYLCASSRRTGAGDTQYFGPGTRLTVL.